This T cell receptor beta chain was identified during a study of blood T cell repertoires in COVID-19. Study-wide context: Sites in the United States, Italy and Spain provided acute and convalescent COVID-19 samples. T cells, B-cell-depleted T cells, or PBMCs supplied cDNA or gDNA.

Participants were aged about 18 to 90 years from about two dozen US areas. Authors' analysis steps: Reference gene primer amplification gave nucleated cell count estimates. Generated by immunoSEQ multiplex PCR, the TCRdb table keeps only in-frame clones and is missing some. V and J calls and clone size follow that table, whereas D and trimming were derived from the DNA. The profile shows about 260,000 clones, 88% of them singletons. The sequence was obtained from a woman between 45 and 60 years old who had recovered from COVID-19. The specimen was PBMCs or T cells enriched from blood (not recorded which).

The CDR3 nucleotides read TGCGCCAGCAGCCAAGTCCGGGCAACTAATGAAAAACTGTTTTTT. Translated, it gives CASSQVRATNEKLFF. V usage is TRBV4-3 and J usage is TRBJ1-4; no definite D call. Germline CDR1 is LGHNA and CDR2 is YSLEER. Trimming shortened V by 1 base and J by 0 bases, and 6 bases separated the two germline ends. The CDR3 totals 15 residues.